These T cell receptor beta chains were read from a single sample in a study of tumor-infiltrating lymphocytes in primary liver carcinoma. TCRdb independently ran MiXCR on the multiplex PCR reads; one entry per CDR3 protein. The sample lists tens of thousands of distinct CDR3 sequences, approximately 70% occurring once. The material sequenced was liver tumor tissue from sampling region 5. The receptors were sampled from a man in his forties or fifties with primary liver carcinoma and hepatitis B virus infection. The CDR3 runs from the conserved cysteine through the conserved F or W. Each record gives: J gene, clone size, V gene, D gene, CDR3 DNA, CDR3 protein. D genes are given only for firm matches. For some rows the clone size is stated as once, few or many, or as a class when expanded; others skip it.

>TRBJ1-5|.|TRBV11-1|.
TGTGTTAGCAGCAAGGGACTAGCGGTTAGCACAGATACGCAGCATTTT
CVSSKGLAVSTDTQHF
>TRBJ2-1|.|TRBV12-3/TRBV12-4|.
TGTGCCAGCAGTTTATTAGCAGGAGGGCCTCCCTACAAGCAGTTCTTC
CASSLLAGGPPYKQFF
>TRBJ2-3|.|TRBV7-8|TRBD1
TGTGCCAACGGCTTGAGGGACAGGGTCTCCGGCACAGATACGCAGTATTTT
CANGLRDRVSGTDTQYF
>TRBJ2-7|.|TRBV13|.
TGTGCCAGCAGCCTCCGGGGGAACCAGTACTTC
CASSLRGNQYF
>TRBJ2-5|.|TRBV5-1|TRBD1
TGCGCCAGCAGCTCGGGTGCCCTCCTCAAGACAGGGGGCGCCGGGGAGACCCAGTACTTC
CASSSGALLKTGGAGETQYF
>TRBJ2-1|few|TRBV11-1|.
TGTACCAGCGGCTTTGAGGGACGACCCGGGGACGGGCAGTTCTTC
CTSGFEGRPGDGQFF
>TRBJ2-1|many|TRBV29-1|TRBD2
TGCAGCGTTGCTACTAGCGGGCTGTACAATGAGCAGTTCTTC
CSVATSGLYNEQFF
>TRBJ1-6|.|TRBV6-5|.
TGTGCCAGTAGTTGGGGTAGGTGGGCCACTAATTCACCCCTCCACTTT
CASSWGRWATNSPLHF
>TRBJ2-5|.|TRBV5-4|.
TGTGCCAGCAGTGGGGGGACAGAATGGGGGACCCAGTACTTC
CASSGGTEWGTQYF
>TRBJ2-1|.|TRBV29-1|.
TGCAGCGTTGAATGGAACAGGATTAGATCTTACAATGAACTGTTCTTC
CSVEWNRIRSYNELFF
>TRBJ2-7|many|TRBV6-1|.
TGTGCCAGCATGTATTCGGGGTACGAGCAGTACTTC
CASMYSGYEQYF
>TRBJ2-7|many|TRBV28|TRBD2
TGTGCCAGCAACGGTGGCGGGAGTTACGAGCAGTACTTC
CASNGGGSYEQYF
>TRBJ2-1|many|TRBV30|TRBD2
TGTGCCTGGACCTCGGGACTAGCAGTCCGCAATGAGCAGTTCTTC
CAWTSGLAVRNEQFF
>TRBJ2-3|.|TRBV29-1|.
TGCAGCGTCAACGCGGTAGACACATATACGCAGTATTTT
CSVNAVDTYTQYF
>TRBJ2-1|few|TRBV29-1|.
TGCAGCGTTTCCCCCAATGAGCAGTTCTTC
CSVSPNEQFF
>TRBJ1-2|.|TRBV6-2/TRBV6-3|.
TGTGCCAGCAGTTACCCTGTATGGGCAGGCTACACCTTC
CASSYPVWAGYTF
>TRBJ2-3|.|TRBV30|TRBD1
TGTGCCTGTACACAGGGGGGCACAGATACGCAGTATTTT
CACTQGGTDTQYF
>TRBJ2-1|many|TRBV13|.
TGTGCCAGCAGCTTACGGGGTGAGCAGTTCTTC
CASSLRGEQFF
>TRBJ1-2|.|TRBV12-3/TRBV12-4|TRBD1
TGTGCCAGAAGTTTACTGCAGGGGGCGCACGGCTACACCTTC
CARSLLQGAHGYTF
>TRBJ1-2|.|TRBV4-1|TRBD1
TGTGCCAGCAGTGGGACAGCTAACTATGGCTACACCTTC
CASSGTANYGYTF
>TRBJ2-5|.|TRBV4-1|TRBD1
TGCGCCAGCAGCCGACTCGGGACAGGGTTCGAAAAGACCCAGTACTTC
CASSRLGTGFEKTQYF
>TRBJ2-3|many|TRBV5-8|.
TGTGCCAGCAGCCCTCGGACAGGCACAGATACGCAGTATTTT
CASSPRTGTDTQYF
>TRBJ2-3|.|TRBV11-2|TRBD1
TGTGTCAGCAGCTTAGAGACAGGGGGCACAGATACGCAGTACTTT
CVSSLETGGTDTQYF
>TRBJ2-3|.|TRBV29-1|.
TGCTGCGTAGAGGTTAGTGGAGATACGCAGTATTTT
CCVEVSGDTQYF
>TRBJ2-3|.|TRBV6-1|TRBD1
TGTGCCAACAGTATGGCCAGGGGGCAGGGCACAGATACGCAGTATTTT
CANSMARGQGTDTQYF
>TRBJ2-1|.|TRBV7-9|TRBD1
TGTGCCAGCAGCGACAGGGGTGGTAAGGATGAGCAGTTCTTC
CASSDRGGKDEQFF
>TRBJ2-7|once|TRBV15|TRBD1
TGTGCCACCAGCTCCCGACAGGGTAAGGACGAGCAGTACTTC
CATSSRQGKDEQYF
>TRBJ2-7|.|TRBV29-1|.
TGCAGCGCCTCCGCCGGGACGGACTACGAGGAGTACTTC
CSASAGTDYEEYF
>TRBJ2-5|many|TRBV5-1|TRBD1
TGCGCCAGCAGCCGCCCCGGGACAGGAGTCCAAGAGACCCAGTACTTC
CASSRPGTGVQETQYF
>TRBJ2-1|few|TRBV20-1|.
TGCAGTGCTAGCGCAGCAGCCCAGGGGCACAATGAGCAGTTCTTC
CSASAAAQGHNEQFF
>TRBJ2-7|.|TRBV13|TRBD2
TGTGCCAGCAGCCTCCGGGGGGAGCACTTCTTC
CASSLRGEHFF
>TRBJ1-4|.|TRBV4-2|TRBD1
TGTGCCAGCCCCCTGACAGGGAGGGGGGAAAAACTGTTCTTT
CASPLTGRGEKLFF
>TRBJ1-1|.|TRBV29-1|.
TGCAGCGTTTCTCGGAACACTGAAGTTTTCTTT
CSVSRNTEVFF
>TRBJ2-4|many|TRBV4-1|.
TGCGCCAGCAGCCAAGAGTCCCTTCCCAAAAACATTCAGTACTTC
CASSQESLPKNIQYF
>TRBJ2-3|.|TRBV6-5|.
TGTGCCAGCATCCTGGGAGCTACGCAGTATTTT
CASILGATQYF
>TRBJ1-6|.|TRBV7-3|.
TGTGCCAGCAACTTAACGCCGGGCGACAATTCGCCCCTTCACTTT
CASNLTPGDNSPLHF
>TRBJ2-7|few|TRBV7-9|TRBD2
TGTGCCAGCAACTTAGGAGGGACTAGCGGGAGCGAGCAGTACTTC
CASNLGGTSGSEQYF
>TRBJ2-1|many|TRBV12-3/TRBV12-4|TRBD2
TGTGCCAGCACCTCAGGGACTAGCGGGAGACTCTATGAGCAGTTCTTC
CASTSGTSGRLYEQFF
>TRBJ2-1|.|TRBV2|TRBD2
TGTGCCTGCACCTCAGCGGGGGGATTCAGGAATGAGCAGTTCTTC
CACTSAGGFRNEQFF
>TRBJ1-5|.|TRBV11-2|.
TGTGCCAACAGCACCGGGAGGTTTCCCGAGCCCCAGCATTTT
CANSTGRFPEPQHF
>TRBJ2-2|.|TRBV13|.
TGTGCCAGCAGCCTCGGACATGGACTGTTTTTT
CASSLGHGLFF
>TRBJ1-6|.|TRBV4-1|.
TGCGCCAGCAGCCAAGGGCGGCTCGGCCCACCCCTCCACTTT
CASSQGRLGPPLHF
>TRBJ2-6|.|TRBV6-5|.
TGTGCCAGCAGTCTTTGGAAAGGGGTGAAAGCTGGGGCCAACGTCCTGGCTTTC
CASSLWKGVKAGANVLAF
>TRBJ1-3|.|TRBV11-2|.
TGTGCCACCAGCACATCGACAGGAGGAAACACCATATATTTT
CATSTSTGGNTIYF
>TRBJ2-7|many|TRBV6-2/TRBV6-3|.
TGTGCCAGCATCCAAAACCTTACAGGGACCAACGAGCAGTACTTC
CASIQNLTGTNEQYF
>TRBJ2-7|.|TRBV11-2|.
TGTGCCAGCAGCTTAGATTGGGTTGTGGCAGGGTACGAGCAGTACTTC
CASSLDWVVAGYEQYF
>TRBJ2-7|once|TRBV19|TRBD2
TGTGCCAGTAGTATCGCCGGGACTAGCGGGAGATACGAGCGGTACTTC
CASSIAGTSGRYERYF
>TRBJ2-7|hyperexpanded|TRBV11-2|.
TGTGCCAGCAGCTTAAGTGAGCTAGCGTCGCAGTACTTC
CASSLSELASQYF
>TRBJ2-3|.|TRBV29-1|.
TGCAGCGGGGCGCGGGGCACAGATACGCAGTATTTT
CSGARGTDTQYF